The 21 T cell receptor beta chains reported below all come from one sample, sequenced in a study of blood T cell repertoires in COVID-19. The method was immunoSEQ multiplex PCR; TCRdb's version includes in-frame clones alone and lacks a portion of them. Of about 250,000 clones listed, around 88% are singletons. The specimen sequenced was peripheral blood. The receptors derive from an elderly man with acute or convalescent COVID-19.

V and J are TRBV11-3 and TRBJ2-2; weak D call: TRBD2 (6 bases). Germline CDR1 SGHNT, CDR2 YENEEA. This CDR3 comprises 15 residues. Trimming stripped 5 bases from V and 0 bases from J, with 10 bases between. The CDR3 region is CASSPGTSNTGELFF. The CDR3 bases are TGTGCCAGCAGCCCGGGGACTTCGAACACCGGGGAGCTGTTTTTT.

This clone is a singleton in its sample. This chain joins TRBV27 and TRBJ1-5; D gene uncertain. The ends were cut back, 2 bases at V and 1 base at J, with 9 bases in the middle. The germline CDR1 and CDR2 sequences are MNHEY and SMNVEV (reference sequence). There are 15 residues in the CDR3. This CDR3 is CASSLRGVSNQPQHF. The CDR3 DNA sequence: TGTGCCAGCAGTTTACGGGGTGTCAGCAATCAGCCCCAGCATTTT.

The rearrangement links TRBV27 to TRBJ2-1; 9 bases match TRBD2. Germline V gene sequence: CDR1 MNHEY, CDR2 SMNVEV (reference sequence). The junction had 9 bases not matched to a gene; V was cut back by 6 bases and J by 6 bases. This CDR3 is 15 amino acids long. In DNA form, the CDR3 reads TGTGCCAGCAGCCCCCGCGGACTAGCGCTCAATGAGCAGTTCTTC. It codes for CASSPRGLALNEQFF.

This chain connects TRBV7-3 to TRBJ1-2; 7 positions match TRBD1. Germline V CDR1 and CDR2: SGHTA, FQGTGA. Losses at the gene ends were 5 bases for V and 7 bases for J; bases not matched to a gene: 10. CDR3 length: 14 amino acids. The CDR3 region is CASSQTGPWGGYTF. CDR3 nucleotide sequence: TGTGCCAGCAGCCAGACAGGGCCCTGGGGTGGCTACACCTTC.

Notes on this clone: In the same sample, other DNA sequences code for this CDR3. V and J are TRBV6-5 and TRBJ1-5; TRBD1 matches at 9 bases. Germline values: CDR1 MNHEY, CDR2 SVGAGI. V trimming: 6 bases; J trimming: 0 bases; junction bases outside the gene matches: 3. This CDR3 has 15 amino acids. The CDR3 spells CASSPDRGSNQPQHF. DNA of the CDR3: TGTGCCAGCAGCCCGGACAGGGGTAGCAATCAGCCCCAGCATTTT.

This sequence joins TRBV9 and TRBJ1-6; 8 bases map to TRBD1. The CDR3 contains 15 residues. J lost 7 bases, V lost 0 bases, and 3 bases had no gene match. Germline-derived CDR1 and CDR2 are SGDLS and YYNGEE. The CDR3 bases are TGTGCCAGCAGCGTAGAAAGGACAGGGAATTCACCCCTCCACTTT. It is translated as CASSVERTGNSPLHF.

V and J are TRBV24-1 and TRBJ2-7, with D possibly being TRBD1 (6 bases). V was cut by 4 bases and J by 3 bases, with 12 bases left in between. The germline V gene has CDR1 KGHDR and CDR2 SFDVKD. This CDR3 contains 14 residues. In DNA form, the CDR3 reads TGTGCCACCAGTGAGACAGGTTCCCGCTACGAGCAGTACTTC. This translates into CATSETGSRYEQYF.

CDR3 protein: CASSPGTVNYGYTF. CDR3 nucleotides: TGTGCCAGCAGCCCGGGGACAGTTAACTATGGCTACACCTTC. This sequence joins TRBV3-1 (or the pseudogene TRBV3-2) and TRBJ1-2; TRBD1 matches at 7 bases. CDR1 and CDR2 from the germline V gene are LGHDT and YNNKEL (reference sequence). V trimming: 4 bases; J trimming: 1 base; junction bases outside the gene matches: 3. This CDR3 spans 14 amino acids.

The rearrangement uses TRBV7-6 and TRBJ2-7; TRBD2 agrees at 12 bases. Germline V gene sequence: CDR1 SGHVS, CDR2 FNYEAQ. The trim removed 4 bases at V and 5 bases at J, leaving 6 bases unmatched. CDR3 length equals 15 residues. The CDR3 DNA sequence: TGTGCCAGCAGCTCCCTAGCGGGAGGGGTCCACGAGCAGTACTTC. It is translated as CASSSLAGGVHEQYF.

The DNA for the CDR3 is TGTGCCAGCAGCTTGGCGGTGACTAGAGCGCCCAATGAAAAACTGTTTTTT. Amino acids: CASSLAVTRAPNEKLFF. This sequence joins TRBV5-5 and TRBJ1-4; D not certain. CDR3 length equals 17 residues. Germline V gives CDR1 SGHKS, CDR2 YYEKEE (reference sequence). V was clipped by 0 bases and J by 5 bases, with 17 bases between them.

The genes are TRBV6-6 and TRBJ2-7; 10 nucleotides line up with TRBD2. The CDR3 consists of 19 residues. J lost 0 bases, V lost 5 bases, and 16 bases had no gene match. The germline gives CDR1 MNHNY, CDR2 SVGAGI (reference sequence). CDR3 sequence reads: CASSPLAGGPWVSSYEQYF. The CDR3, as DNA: TGTGCCAGCAGTCCATTAGCGGGAGGCCCGTGGGTGAGCTCCTACGAGCAGTACTTC.

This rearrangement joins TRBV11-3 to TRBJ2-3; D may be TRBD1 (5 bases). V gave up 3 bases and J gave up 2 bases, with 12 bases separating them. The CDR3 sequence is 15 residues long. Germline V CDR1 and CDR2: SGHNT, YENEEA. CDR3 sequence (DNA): TGTGCCAGCAGCTTCCAGGGATTACTCACAGATACGCAGTATTTT. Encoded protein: CASSFQGLLTDTQYF.

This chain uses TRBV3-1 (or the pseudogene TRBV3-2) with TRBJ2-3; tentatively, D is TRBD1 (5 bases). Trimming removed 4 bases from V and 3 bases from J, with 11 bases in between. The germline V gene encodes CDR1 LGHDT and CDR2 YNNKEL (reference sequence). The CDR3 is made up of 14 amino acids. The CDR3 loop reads CASSLRAGTDTQYF. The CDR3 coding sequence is TGTGCCAGCAGCCTCAGGGCTGGAACAGATACGCAGTATTTT.

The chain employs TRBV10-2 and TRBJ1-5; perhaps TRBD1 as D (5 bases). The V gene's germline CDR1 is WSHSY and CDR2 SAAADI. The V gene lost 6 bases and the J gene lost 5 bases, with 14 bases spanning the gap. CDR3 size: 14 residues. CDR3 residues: CASRRDLADQPQHF. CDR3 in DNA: TGCGCCAGCAGGAGGGACTTAGCCGATCAGCCCCAGCATTTT.

The CDR3, as DNA: TGTGCCAGCAGCCCCAAGGGCAGGGGGCATGAAAAACTGTTTTTT. Amino acid sequence: CASSPKGRGHEKLFF. The V and J genes are TRBV3-1 (or the pseudogene TRBV3-2) and TRBJ1-4; 8 positions match TRBD1. There are 15 residues in the CDR3. V shed 4 bases, J shed 6 bases, and the junction held 7 bases outside the gene matches. CDR1 LGHDT and CDR2 YNNKEL come from the germline V gene (reference sequence).

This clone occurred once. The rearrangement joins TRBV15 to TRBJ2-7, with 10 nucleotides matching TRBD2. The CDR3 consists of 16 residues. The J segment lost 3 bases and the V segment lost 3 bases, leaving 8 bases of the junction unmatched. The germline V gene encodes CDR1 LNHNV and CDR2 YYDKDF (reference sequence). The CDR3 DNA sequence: TGTGCCACCAGCAGCCCCGGGACTAGCGTACACTACGAGCAGTACTTC. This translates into CATSSPGTSVHYEQYF.

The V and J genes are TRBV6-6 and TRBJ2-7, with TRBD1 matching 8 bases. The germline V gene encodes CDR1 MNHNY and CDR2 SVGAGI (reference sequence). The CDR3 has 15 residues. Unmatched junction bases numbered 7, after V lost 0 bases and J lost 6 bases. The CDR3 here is CASSYSGDRIGEQYF. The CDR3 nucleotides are TGTGCCAGCAGTTACTCCGGGGACAGGATCGGCGAGCAGTACTTC.

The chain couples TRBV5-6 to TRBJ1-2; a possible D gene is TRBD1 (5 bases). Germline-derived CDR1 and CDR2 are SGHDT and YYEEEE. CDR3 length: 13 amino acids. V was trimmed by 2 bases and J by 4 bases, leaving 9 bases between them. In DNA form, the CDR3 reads TGTGCCAGCAGCTTCGGGGGTGGCTATGGCTACACCTTC. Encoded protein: CASSFGGGYGYTF. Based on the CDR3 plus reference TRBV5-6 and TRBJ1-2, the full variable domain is DAGVTQSPTHLIKTRGQQVTLRCSPKSGHDTVSWYQQALGQGPQFIFQYYEEEERQRGNFPDRFSGHQFPNYSSELNVNALLLGDSALYLCASSFGGGYGYTFGSGTRLTVV.

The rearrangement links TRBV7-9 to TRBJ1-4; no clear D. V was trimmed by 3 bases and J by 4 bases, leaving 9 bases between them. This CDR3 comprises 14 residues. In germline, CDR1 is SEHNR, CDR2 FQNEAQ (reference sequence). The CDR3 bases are TGTGCCAGCAGCTTGGGCCAGAGTAATGAAAAACTGTTTTTT. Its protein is CASSLGQSNEKLFF.

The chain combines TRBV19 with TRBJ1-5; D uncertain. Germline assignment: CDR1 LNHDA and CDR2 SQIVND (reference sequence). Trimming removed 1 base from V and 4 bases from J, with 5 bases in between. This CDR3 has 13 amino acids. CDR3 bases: TGTGCCAGTAGTATAGTCCGGAATCAGCCCCAGCATTTT. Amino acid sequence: CASSIVRNQPQHF.

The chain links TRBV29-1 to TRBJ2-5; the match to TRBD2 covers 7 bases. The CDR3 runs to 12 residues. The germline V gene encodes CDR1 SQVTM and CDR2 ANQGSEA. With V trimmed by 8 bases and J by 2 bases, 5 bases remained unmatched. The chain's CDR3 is CSTGREQETQYF. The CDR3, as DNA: TGCAGCACTGGGAGGGAACAAGAGACCCAGTACTTC.